The rows below give T cell receptor beta chains drawn from one sample of a study of blood T cell repertoires in COVID-19. The protocol was immunoSEQ multiplex PCR, while the TCRdb copy is restricted to in-frame clones and leaves out a portion. In the table there are about 64,000 clones, just over 85% of which are singletons. Sequenced input: peripheral blood. Receptor source: a woman aged 60 to 75 with COVID-19, enrolled during active disease. The CDR3 runs from the conserved cysteine through the conserved F or W. Each record gives: V gene, D gene, J gene, clone size, CDR3 DNA, CDR3 protein. The D gene is left open where the match is weak. Size values are once, few and many counts, or a class for expanded clones, and some rows have none.

v_gene: TRBV6-5
d_gene: TRBD2
j_gene: TRBJ2-1
abundance: -
CDR3nt: TGTGCCAGCAGTTACTCCTCGCCGGGGGGGCATGAGCAGTTCTTC
CDR3aa: CASSYSSPGGHEQFF

v_gene: TRBV7-9
d_gene: TRBD2
j_gene: TRBJ2-2
abundance: -
CDR3nt: TGTGCCGTTGAGCGGGGGGCCCATAACGGGGAGCTGTTTTTT
CDR3aa: CAVERGAHNGELFF

v_gene: TRBV2
d_gene: TRBD2
j_gene: TRBJ2-7
abundance: -
CDR3nt: TGTGCCAGCTTACGCCGCGGGACTAGCGGGAGTCAATTGAATTACGAGCAGTACTTC
CDR3aa: CASLRRGTSGSQLNYEQYF

v_gene: TRBV6-5
d_gene: -
j_gene: TRBJ1-2
abundance: -
CDR3nt: TGTGCCAGCAGTTACCAACAGGGCGCTAACTATGGCTACACCTTC
CDR3aa: CASSYQQGANYGYTF

v_gene: TRBV7-2
d_gene: TRBD2
j_gene: TRBJ2-6
abundance: -
CDR3nt: TGTGCCAGCAGCCTGAGCGGGGCAGGGGCCAACGTCCTGACTTTC
CDR3aa: CASSLSGAGANVLTF

v_gene: TRBV6-5
d_gene: TRBD1
j_gene: TRBJ2-1
abundance: -
CDR3nt: TGTGCCAGCAGACGACAGGGAACCTACAATGAGCAGTTCTTC
CDR3aa: CASRRQGTYNEQFF

v_gene: TRBV27
d_gene: TRBD1
j_gene: TRBJ1-1
abundance: -
CDR3nt: TGTGCCAGCAGTTATGGGACAGCGAACACTGAAGCTTTCTTT
CDR3aa: CASSYGTANTEAFF

v_gene: TRBV28
d_gene: TRBD2
j_gene: TRBJ2-7
abundance: -
CDR3nt: TGTGCCAGCAGTTTCCACCGCTCGCCGGGAGGTGGGGAGCAGTACTTC
CDR3aa: CASSFHRSPGGGEQYF

v_gene: TRBV7-2
d_gene: -
j_gene: TRBJ2-7
abundance: once
CDR3nt: TGTGCCAGCAGCTATCTTCGAGGGGGCTCCTACGAGCAGTACTTC
CDR3aa: CASSYLRGGSYEQYF

v_gene: TRBV6-1
d_gene: -
j_gene: TRBJ1-2
abundance: -
CDR3nt: TGTGCCAGCAGTGAAGCACCGACTCAGTTTAACATTGGCTACACCTTC
CDR3aa: CASSEAPTQFNIGYTF

v_gene: TRBV7-9
d_gene: TRBD1
j_gene: TRBJ1-2
abundance: -
CDR3nt: TGTGCCAGCAGCAGACAGGGTGCTGGCTACACCTTC
CDR3aa: CASSRQGAGYTF

v_gene: TRBV5-6
d_gene: TRBD1
j_gene: TRBJ1-4
abundance: -
CDR3nt: TGTGCCAGCAGCCTGGGACAGTCAACTAATGAAAAACTGTTTTTT
CDR3aa: CASSLGQSTNEKLFF

v_gene: TRBV14
d_gene: TRBD1
j_gene: TRBJ2-2
abundance: -
CDR3nt: TGTGCCAGCAGTCGCCAAGGGACAGGGAACACCGGGGAGCTGTTTTTT
CDR3aa: CASSRQGTGNTGELFF

v_gene: TRBV9
d_gene: -
j_gene: TRBJ1-3
abundance: -
CDR3nt: TGTGCCAGCAGCGTAGAGGAGGGGCGTGACACCATATATTTT
CDR3aa: CASSVEEGRDTIYF